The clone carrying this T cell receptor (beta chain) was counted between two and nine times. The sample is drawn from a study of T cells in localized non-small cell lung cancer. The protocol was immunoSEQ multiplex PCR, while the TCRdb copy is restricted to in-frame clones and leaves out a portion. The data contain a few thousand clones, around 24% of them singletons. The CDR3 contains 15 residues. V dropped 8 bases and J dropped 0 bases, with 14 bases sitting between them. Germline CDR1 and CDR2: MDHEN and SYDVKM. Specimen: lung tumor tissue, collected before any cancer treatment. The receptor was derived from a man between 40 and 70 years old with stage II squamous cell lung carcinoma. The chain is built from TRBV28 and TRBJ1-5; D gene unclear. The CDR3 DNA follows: TGTGCCAGCCGGGCGCCGAACTATAGCAATCAGCCCCAGCATTTT. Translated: CASRAPNYSNQPQHF. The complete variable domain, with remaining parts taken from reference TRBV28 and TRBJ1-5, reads DVKVTQSSRYLVKRTGEKVFLECVQDMDHENMFWYRQDPGLGLRLIYFSYDVKMKEKGDIPEGYSVSREKKERFSLILESASTNQTSMYLCASRAPNYSNQPQHFGDGTRLSIL.